The rows below give T cell receptor beta chains drawn from one sample of a study of PD-1 blockade in classical Hodgkin lymphoma. Method: immunoSEQ multiplex PCR; TCRdb's copy keeps in-frame clones and lacks some. The sample contains tens of thousands of clones, around four fifths of which appear only once. This material consisted of peripheral blood mononuclear cells (PBMCs), taken before the fourth cycle of nivolumab. These receptor sequences come from a human donor with classical Hodgkin lymphoma. The CDR3 runs from the conserved cysteine through the conserved F or W. D genes are given only for firm matches. Expanded clones are given a class, and other clones once, few, many or no size at all.

V	length	size	D	J	DNA	CDR3
TRBV7-3	14	medium-sized	NA	TRBJ2-1	TGTGCCAGCAGCTTAAGTTTTCTTTCCTATGAGCAGTTCTTC	CASSLSFLSYEQFF
TRBV19	16	NA	NA	TRBJ2-1	TGTGCCAGTAGTATTGCGGCCGGAGCGTTTAAGGGCGAGCAGTTCTTC	CASSIAAGAFKGEQFF
TRBV7-2	15	NA	TRBD1	TRBJ1-4	TGTGCCAGCAGCCTCTACGGGACAGTTCATGAAAAACTGTTTTTT	CASSLYGTVHEKLFF
TRBV6-5	13	NA	NA	TRBJ1-5	TGTGCCAGCAGTTACCCTGGTGGCCAGCCCCAGCATTTT	CASSYPGGQPQHF
TRBV27	13	NA	NA	TRBJ1-1	TGTGCCAGCAGTTTAAAGACGAACACTGAAGCTTTCTTT	CASSLKTNTEAFF
TRBV5-1	16	NA	NA	TRBJ1-3	TGCGCCAGCAGCCTCCAGGGAATCCGCTCTGGAAACACCATATATTTT	CASSLQGIRSGNTIYF
TRBV9	15	NA	NA	TRBJ2-6	TGTGCCAGCAGCCCGGGGATCTCTGGGGCCAACGTCCTGACTTTC	CASSPGISGANVLTF
TRBV6-5	16	NA	NA	TRBJ1-3	TGTGCCAGCAGTTCAAGTGGGACGGCCTCTGGAAACACCATATATTTT	CASSSSGTASGNTIYF
TRBV5-1	13	NA	NA	TRBJ1-6	TGCGCCAGCGCCGGTAGCGGGGATTCACCCCTCCACTTT	CASAGSGDSPLHF
TRBV28	16	NA	TRBD2	TRBJ2-3	TGTGCCAGCAGTCCCCCTTCGGCGGGGGGACAAGATACGCAGTATTTT	CASSPPSAGGQDTQYF
TRBV6-5	16	NA	TRBD2	TRBJ2-7	TGTGCCAGCAGTTACTCCGGGACTAGTTTCCCCCGCGAGCAGTACTTC	CASSYSGTSFPREQYF
TRBV14	13	NA	TRBD1	TRBJ1-2	TGTGCCAGCAGCAAAGACAGGGGCTATGGCTACACCTTC	CASSKDRGYGYTF
TRBV18	12	NA	NA	TRBJ1-1	TGTGCCAGCTCGCCCCGGGACGGCGAAGCTTTCTTT	CASSPRDGEAFF
TRBV18	13	few	NA	TRBJ1-2	TGTGCCAGCTCACCACCGGCCCGCTATGGCTACACCTTC	CASSPPARYGYTF
TRBV9	14	NA	NA	TRBJ1-3	TGTGCCAGCAGCACCCGGACGGAGGTGTCGACCATATATTTT	CASSTRTEVSTIYF
TRBV9	17	NA	TRBD2	TRBJ2-5	TGTGCCAGCAGCCCCCAGGGACTAGCGGGAAAGCAAGAGACCCAGTACTTC	CASSPQGLAGKQETQYF
TRBV5-4	16	once	TRBD2	TRBJ2-7	TGTGCCAGCAGCCTGGGACTAGCGGGGCCATCCTACGAGCAGTACTTC	CASSLGLAGPSYEQYF
TRBV29-1	13	once	NA	TRBJ1-2	TGCAGCGTTGAACAGGGGCCCGACTATGGCTACACCTTC	CSVEQGPDYGYTF
TRBV2	14	NA	TRBD1	TRBJ1-5	TGTGCCAGCAGTCGCGGGACAGGGGATCAGCCCCAGCATTTT	CASSRGTGDQPQHF
TRBV23-1	17	NA	NA	TRBJ1-1	TGCGCCCACGGAGGTGAGGTTGGAGGCGCGGGGAACACTGAAGCTTTCTTT	CAHGGEVGGAGNTEAFF
TRBV5-1	15	once	NA	TRBJ2-3	TGCGCCAGCAGCTGGGGGGGACAGAGCACAGATACGCAGTATTTT	CASSWGGQSTDTQYF
TRBV5-5	13	NA	NA	TRBJ2-7	TGTGCCAGCAGCGAACAGGGTTTCGGCGAGCAGTACTTC	CASSEQGFGEQYF